This TCR beta chain derives from a study of cytomegalovirus exposure and HLA in healthy donors. Overall study findings and caveats: In a later analysis, fewer than 20,000 TCR beta sequences were associated with HLA alleles at 0.05 false discovery rate. V- and J-gene trimming of TCR beta was linked (in a later analysis) to a missense DCLRE1C variant. For most TCR sequences rarity was the rule, although some public TCRs occurred in many donors.

The PCR used 60 Vbeta and 13 Jbeta primers. TCRdb's table, derived via immunoSEQ multiplex PCR, lists solely in-frame clones and lacks some. Its listing shows approximately 150,000 clones. As for this clone: The target antigen is unknown.

The sequenced sample was PBMCs. The receptor comes from a male donor in good health and CMV-seronegative.

The CDR3 spells CASSSGTGNSNQPQHF. As DNA, the CDR3 is TGTGCCAGCAGCTCCGGGACAGGGAATAGCAATCAGCCCCAGCATTTT. The chain has TRBV7-8 and TRBJ1-5; 9 bases are shared with TRBD1. Losses at the gene ends were 4 bases for V and 0 bases for J; bases not matched to a gene: 4. The CDR3 is 16 residues long. Germline CDR1 is SGHVS and CDR2 is FQNEAQ.